The 24 T cell receptor beta chains reported below all come from one sample, sequenced in a study of HIV-infected children after antiretroviral therapy interruption. Unique molecular identifiers were included in an RNA-based 3' RACE TCR library. Via MiXCR, TCRdb re-called the 3' RACE reads, giving one row per CDR3 protein. The sample yields approximately 96,000 distinct CDR3 sequences, about 6.9% seen once. Treatment described: PENTA 11 planned treatment interruption arm or continuous ART arm. The material sequenced was CD45RA+ CD4+ T cells from PBMCs, pooled from several time points, taken from a donor given antiretroviral therapy, either interrupted or continuous. Documented subset: naive CD4+ CD45RA+ CD45RO- T cells. These receptors came from a pool of human donors with HIV.

This clonotype has only a few counts. The chain couples TRBV29-1 to TRBJ1-1; no definite D call. Trimming left V 7 bases short and J 5 bases short, with 11 bases between. The CDR3 is 11 residues long. Germline V gene data show CDR1 as SQVTM and CDR2 as ANQGSEA. CDR3 sequence reads: CSAGPGTEAFF. The DNA of the CDR3 is TGCAGCGCCGGCCCAGGAACTGAAGCTTTCTTT.

This clonotype was counted ten times or more. The CDR3 nucleotides are TGTGCCAGCAGAAGGATAGGACAGATCCAAGATACGCAGTATTTT. Protein product: CASRRIGQIQDTQYF. This sequence joins TRBV7-8 and TRBJ2-3; D is possibly TRBD1 (6 bases). The CDR3 is 15 residues long. Germline loops: CDR1 SGHVS, CDR2 FQNEAQ. V lost 6 bases and J 5 bases, leaving 18 bases between the germline ends.

This clonotype was counted many times. V gene TRBV6-5 combines with J gene TRBJ2-7; perhaps TRBD1 as D (6 bases). The germline V gene has CDR1 MNHEY and CDR2 SVGAGI. The germline V and J ends were trimmed by 9 bases and 0 bases, with 9 bases remaining between them. The CDR3 contains 12 residues. CDR3 residues: CARDSSSYEQYF. The CDR3 DNA sequence: TGTGCCAGGGACAGCAGCTCCTACGAGCAGTACTTC.

This clonotype was seen ten or more times. The J gene is TRBJ1-6, the V gene TRBV20-1; D remains unclear. The CDR3 has 16 amino acids. Germline CDR1 reads DFQATT; CDR2 reads SNEGSKA (reference sequence). V was cut by 2 bases and J by 0 bases, with 11 bases left in between. In nucleotides, the CDR3 is TGCAGTGCTAGACCGACACAGAGCTCCTATAATTCACCCCTCCACTTT. This codes for CSARPTQSSYNSPLHF.

The sample holds a few counts of this clonotype. The genes are TRBV9 and TRBJ1-1; D is unresolved. Trimming took off 0 bases at V and 1 base at J, with 7 bases between the two ends. The CDR3 runs 14 residues. Germline CDR1 and CDR2: SGDLS and YYNGEE. CDR3 DNA: TGTGCCAGCAGCGTAGGACTGCCGAACACTGAAGCTTTCTTT. Protein sequence: CASSVGLPNTEAFF.

The sample holds many counts of this clonotype. The chain uses TRBV7-2 and TRBJ2-7; 10 bases match TRBD1. Germline values: CDR1 SGHTA, CDR2 FQGNSA. The V and J ends lost 3 bases and 2 bases, in that order; junction bases with no gene match: 4. The length of the CDR3 is 15 residues. The CDR3 region is CASSFSTGGPYEQYF. CDR3 DNA: TGTGCCAGCAGCTTTTCGACAGGGGGCCCCTACGAGCAGTACTTC.

This clonotype was observed at least ten times. This rearrangement joins TRBV29-1 to TRBJ1-2, with TRBD1 as a possible D gene (6 bases). Deletions cut 6 bases from V and 7 bases from J, with 15 bases between. The germline V gene has CDR1 SQVTM and CDR2 ANQGSEA. The CDR3 covers 12 residues. The chain's CDR3 is CSVQGNIGGYTF. The CDR3 region has the DNA TGCAGCGTACAGGGAAACATTGGTGGCTACACCTTC.

Ten or more counts support this clonotype. The rearrangement uses TRBV25-1 and TRBJ2-1; D remains unclear. Per the germline V gene, CDR1 is MGHDK and CDR2 is SYGVNS. The CDR3 has 15 residues. V shed 2 bases and J shed 5 bases, with 13 bases lying between them. Written as DNA, the CDR3 is TGTGCCAGCAGTGAAACCCAGCTAATCAACAATGAGCAGTTCTTC. Translation gives CASSETQLINNEQFF.

In this sample, this clonotype turned up a few times. V and J are TRBV2 and TRBJ2-2, with 8 positions matching TRBD1. V lost 3 bases, J lost 3 bases, and 3 bases stayed unmatched. This CDR3 has 15 amino acids. Germline-derived CDR1 and CDR2 are SNHLY and FYNNEI. The CDR3: CASSDRGPHTGELFF. CDR3 DNA: TGTGCCAGCAGTGACAGGGGGCCCCACACCGGGGAGCTGTTTTTT.

This clonotype has a count of ten or more. CDR3 nucleotide sequence: TGTGCCAGCAGCCAAGAAGGGGGTGGGGCAGGGGCGAACACTGAAGCTTTCTTT. As protein: CASSQEGGGAGANTEAFF. The chain has TRBV4-2 and TRBJ1-1, with a tentative D call TRBD1 (6 bases). The CDR3 spans 18 residues. V lost 0 bases to trimming and J lost 1 base, with 18 bases between them. Germline CDR1 is LGHNA and CDR2 is YNFKEQ.

This clonotype was recorded at least ten times. This chain uses TRBV12-3 or TRBV12-4 with TRBJ2-5; D is ambiguous. This CDR3 contains 13 residues. V lost 6 bases, J lost 4 bases, and 12 bases lay in between. The CDR3 sequence is CASRKEAGETQYF. The CDR3 DNA sequence: TGTGCCAGCAGAAAAGAGGCAGGAGAGACCCAGTACTTC.

There are many counts of this clonotype. Here the CDR3 reads CASSSIRTVYTGELFF. In DNA, the CDR3 is TGTGCCAGCAGCTCTATACGGACAGTCTACACCGGGGAGCTGTTTTTT. This chain uses TRBV5-4 with TRBJ2-2, with D maybe TRBD1 (6 bases). This CDR3 is 16 amino acids long. Germline CDR1 is SGHNT and CDR2 is YYREEE (reference sequence). V dropped 3 bases and J dropped 3 bases, with 15 bases sitting between them. The full variable domain, rest sourced from reference TRBV5-4 and TRBJ2-2, is ETGVTQSPTHLIKTRGQQVTLRCSSQSGHNTVSWYQQALGQGPQFIFQYYREEENGRGNFPPRFSGLQFPNYSSELNVNALELDDSALYLCASSSIRTVYTGELFFGEGSRLTVL.

The table lists this clonotype with many counts. The rearrangement joins TRBV11-2 to TRBJ2-1; no clear D gene. CDR3 size: 16 residues. The germline V gene encodes CDR1 SGHAT and CDR2 FQNNGV. V was pared by 5 bases and J by 0 bases, with 14 bases between. The DNA of the CDR3 is TGTGCCAGCAGCCCGGACCAGGCGTTCTCCTACAATGAGCAGTTCTTC. Translating gives CASSPDQAFSYNEQFF.

This clonotype occurred many times. The chain is built from TRBV20-1 and TRBJ1-2; D may be TRBD1 (6 bases). Trimming pared 3 bases from V and 8 bases from J, leaving 19 bases between. The CDR3 has 14 residues. CDR1 and CDR2 from the germline V gene are DFQATT and SNEGSKA (reference sequence). The CDR3 sequence: CSASGYRVLGGYTF. In nucleotides, the CDR3 is TGCAGTGCTAGTGGGTACAGGGTTCTGGGCGGCTACACCTTC.

The table lists this clonotype with many counts. The V and J genes are TRBV7-9 and TRBJ2-1; D perhaps matches TRBD1 (5 bases). Between the trimmed V and J ends, which lost 4 bases and 8 bases, there was a span of 18 bases. This CDR3 has 15 residues. Germline lookup yields CDR1 SEHNR and CDR2 FQNEAQ (reference sequence). CDR3 sequence (DNA): TGTGCCAGCAGCTCAGGGAAGGGCTTGTTCGATGAGCAGTTCTTC. Translating it yields CASSSGKGLFDEQFF.

This clonotype was counted many times. This rearrangement joins TRBV28 to TRBJ1-2; D call uncertain. Germline V gives CDR1 MDHEN, CDR2 SYDVKM. V shed 3 bases and J shed 5 bases, with 10 bases lying between them. This CDR3 comprises 13 residues. CDR3: CASSFTRHYGYTF. CDR3 bases: TGTGCCAGCAGTTTTACCAGGCATTATGGCTACACCTTC.

This clonotype has only a few counts. The chain links TRBV19 to TRBJ1-5, with 9 nucleotides matching TRBD1. CDR3 size: 13 residues. Looked up from germline, CDR1 is LNHDA and CDR2 is SQIVND (reference sequence). The V segment lost 8 bases and the J segment 5 bases; nucleotides outside the gene matches: 4. The CDR3, as DNA: TGTGCCAGTTTGGGACAGGGAGATCAGCCCCAGCATTTT. Protein product: CASLGQGDQPQHF.

This clonotype showed up many times. The rearrangement joins TRBV12-3 or TRBV12-4 to TRBJ1-5; D remains unclear. The CDR3 runs 14 residues. Trimming left V 7 bases short and J 8 bases short, with 18 bases between. The CDR3 loop reads CASKSEGFREPQHF. CDR3 coding DNA: TGTGCCAGCAAATCGGAGGGATTTAGGGAGCCCCAGCATTTT.

This clonotype has a count of ten or more. This chain connects TRBV15 to TRBJ2-7; D is perhaps TRBD1 or TRBD2 (5 bases each). Between the trimmed V and J ends, which lost 1 base and 6 bases, there was a span of 10 bases. This CDR3 spans 13 amino acids. Germline assignment: CDR1 LNHNV and CDR2 YYDKDF (reference sequence). CDR3 coding DNA: TGTGCCACCAGCAGAGGGCTCGGGGCCGAGCAGTACTTC. Amino acid sequence: CATSRGLGAEQYF.

This clonotype was counted at least ten times. This sequence joins TRBV2 and TRBJ1-6; D is unresolved. This CDR3 region has 15 residues. CDR1 is SNHLY and CDR2 is FYNNEI in the germline V gene. Trimming pared 5 bases from V and 7 bases from J, leaving 15 bases between. Here the CDR3 reads CASSRMDATNSPLHF. The CDR3 DNA sequence: TGTGCCAGCAGTCGAATGGACGCCACCAATTCACCCCTCCACTTT.

This clonotype has only a few counts. This sequence joins TRBV7-2 and TRBJ2-7; D is unclear. Trimming took 2 bases from V and 2 from J, leaving 10 bases between them. Germline V CDR1 and CDR2: SGHTA, FQGNSA. The CDR3 is 14 residues long. The CDR3 nucleotides are TGTGCCAGCAGCTTATTAGAAACGGCCTACGAGCAGTACTTC. It is translated as CASSLLETAYEQYF.

This clonotype was found many times. The genes are TRBV7-6 and TRBJ2-3, with TRBD2 matching over 8 bases. The germline V gene encodes CDR1 SGHVS and CDR2 FNYEAQ. Unmatched junction bases numbered 6, after V lost 1 base and J lost 6 bases. CDR3 size: 15 residues. CDR3 nucleotide sequence: TGTGCCAGCAGCTTAGAGGTAGCGGGGTCGGATACGCAGTATTTT. It specifies CASSLEVAGSDTQYF.

This clonotype is medium-sized. The CDR3, as DNA: TGTGCCAGCAGCAGGGCGGCGGGCCACGAGCAGTACTTC. Amino acid sequence: CASSRAAGHEQYF. The chain has TRBV12-3 or TRBV12-4 and TRBJ2-7; D is possibly TRBD1 or TRBD2 (5 bases each). The CDR3 length is 13 residues. Trimming took off 6 bases at V and 5 bases at J, with 14 bases between the two ends.

The CDR3 protein is CASSTRDRTTGELFF. CDR3 DNA: TGTGCCAGTAGTACTCGGGACAGGACTACCGGGGAGCTGTTTTTT. The chain couples TRBV19 to TRBJ2-2; 8 bases line up with TRBD1. Germline CDR1 reads LNHDA; CDR2 reads SQIVND (reference sequence). V shed 4 bases, J shed 5 bases, and the junction held 6 bases outside the gene matches. This CDR3 spans 15 amino acids.